This entry lists 14 T cell receptor beta chains sequenced from one sample in a study of blood T cell repertoires in COVID-19. Clones were read by immunoSEQ multiplex PCR, and TCRdb kept only the in-frame ones, dropping some. The top ten clones hold less than 3.5% of a sample with a few hundred thousand clones, approximately 89% of them seen once. The specimen was PBMCs or T cells enriched from blood (not recorded which). The receptors were sampled from a woman aged 50 to 60 who had been exposed to COVID-19.

The chain is built from TRBV5-6 and TRBJ2-7; D might be TRBD1 (5 bases). Per germline, CDR1 SGHDT and CDR2 YYEEEE. The CDR3 extends over 14 amino acids. Trimming left V 1 base short and J 4 bases short, with 12 bases between. This chain's CDR3 is CASSLRGKLYEQYF. The CDR3 nucleotides read TGTGCCAGCAGCTTGAGGGGAAAACTTTACGAGCAGTACTTC.

This chain joins TRBV5-6 and TRBJ1-2, with TRBD1 as a possible D gene (5 bases). The CDR3 sequence is 12 residues long. V gave up 4 bases and J gave up 7 bases, with 11 bases separating them. The germline CDR1 and CDR2 sequences are SGHDT and YYEEEE. The CDR3 here is CASSVGPGGYTF. The DNA for the CDR3 is TGTGCCAGCAGCGTGGGACCGGGTGGCTACACCTTC.

V usage is TRBV5-6 and J usage is TRBJ1-1; tentatively, D is TRBD1 (5 bases). Germline lookup yields CDR1 SGHDT and CDR2 YYEEEE. The CDR3 runs to 15 residues. V was clipped by 2 bases and J by 6 bases, with 17 bases between them. The CDR3, as DNA: TGTGCCAGCAGCTTACCAGGGAATGTAAGGTCTGAAGCTTTCTTT. Protein product: CASSLPGNVRSEAFF.

This chain's CDR3 is CASSFQGWGSTDTQYF. Written as DNA, the CDR3 is TGTGCCAGCAGCTTTCAGGGGTGGGGAAGCACAGATACGCAGTATTTT. The J gene is TRBJ2-3, the V gene TRBV5-4, with a tentative D call TRBD1 (6 bases). The CDR3 loop spans 16 amino acids. CDR1 and CDR2 (germline): SGHNT, YYREEE (reference sequence). Trimming removed 2 bases from V and 0 bases from J, with 13 bases in between.

The chain employs TRBV7-2 and TRBJ2-1; D is perhaps TRBD2 (5 bases). Trimming took 4 bases from V and 6 from J, leaving 19 bases between them. Germline values: CDR1 SGHTA, CDR2 FQGNSA. The CDR3 has 16 residues. The CDR3 here is CASSSHPGPSPNEQFF. In DNA, the CDR3 is TGTGCCAGCAGCTCCCATCCCGGGCCTAGCCCCAATGAGCAGTTCTTC.

This clone appeared once. The chain couples TRBV27 to TRBJ2-1, with D perhaps matching TRBD2 (6 bases). CDR1 and CDR2 from the germline V gene are MNHEY and SMNVEV (reference sequence). Trimming pared 4 bases from V and 0 bases from J, leaving 16 bases between. The CDR3 spans 17 residues. In nucleotides, the CDR3 is TGTGCCAGCAGTTCCACCCACCGGGGACTCTCCTACAATGAGCAGTTCTTC. It encodes CASSSTHRGLSYNEQFF.

V is TRBV7-9 and J is TRBJ1-1; D not resolved. V lost 5 bases to trimming and J lost 1 base, with 8 bases between them. The CDR3 length is 13 residues. CDR1 and CDR2 from the germline V gene are SEHNR and FQNEAQ (reference sequence). CDR3 sequence (DNA): TGTGCCAGCAGCGCTCAACAGAACACTGAAGCTTTCTTT. Residues: CASSAQQNTEAFF.

The gene calls are TRBV20-1 and TRBJ1-1; D is ambiguous. V was trimmed by 3 bases and J by 0 bases, leaving 8 bases between them. Germline assignment: CDR1 DFQATT and CDR2 SNEGSKA (reference sequence). CDR3 length: 13 residues. CDR3 residues: CSASSHLNTEAFF. The CDR3 DNA is TGCAGTGCTAGTTCCCATTTGAACACTGAAGCTTTCTTT.

This clone was recorded only once. The chain recombines TRBV6-4 with TRBJ2-1; the match to TRBD2 covers 10 bases. CDR1 MRHNA and CDR2 SNTAGT come from the germline V gene. This CDR3 is built from 15 residues. V shed 8 bases, J shed 5 bases, and the junction held 9 bases outside the gene matches. The CDR3 DNA is TGTGCCAGCTTCATACTAGCGGGGTGTAACAATGAGCAGTTCTTC. Translating it yields CASFILAGCNNEQFF.

The rearrangement uses TRBV28 and TRBJ2-3; a possible D gene is TRBD1 (5 bases). Deletions cut 6 bases from V and 0 bases from J, with 16 bases between. The germline V gene encodes CDR1 MDHEN and CDR2 SYDVKM. The CDR3 has 16 amino acids. The CDR3 loop is CASSISKQDSTDTQYF. The CDR3 DNA is TGTGCCAGCAGCATATCGAAACAGGACAGCACAGATACGCAGTATTTT.

The genes are TRBV28 and TRBJ2-7, with D possibly TRBD1 on 5 matching bases. The germline V gene has CDR1 MDHEN and CDR2 SYDVKM. Trimming left V 5 bases short and J 3 bases short, with 17 bases between. The CDR3 is 15 residues long. The CDR3 nucleotides are TGTGCCAGCAGTCAGACGAAGACAGAGAGCTACGAGCAGTACTTC. Amino acids: CASSQTKTESYEQYF.

The rearrangement links TRBV5-1 to TRBJ1-4; TRBD1 agrees at 7 bases. The ends lost 4 bases at V and 0 bases at J; junction bases unmatched: 6. Germline assignment: CDR1 SGHRS and CDR2 YFSETQ. The CDR3 has 16 residues. CDR3 residues: CASSIGTVATNEKLFF. In DNA form, the CDR3 reads TGCGCCAGCAGCATCGGGACAGTTGCAACTAATGAAAAACTGTTTTTT.

The chain couples TRBV5-6 to TRBJ2-3; D ambiguous. Germline-derived CDR1 and CDR2 are SGHDT and YYEEEE. This CDR3 has 17 residues. V dropped 4 bases and J dropped 2 bases, with 20 bases sitting between them. The CDR3 loop is CASSVSPFLASTDTQYF. The CDR3 DNA reads TGTGCCAGCAGCGTGTCCCCTTTCTTGGCTTCCACAGATACGCAGTATTTT.

This chain connects TRBV10-3 to TRBJ1-5; a possible D gene is TRBD1 (5 bases). From germline, CDR1 is ENHRY and CDR2 SYGVKD. V was pared by 4 bases and J by 1 base, with 8 bases between. The length of the CDR3 is 14 residues. The CDR3 spells CAISGGRSNQPQHF. The CDR3 DNA reads TGTGCCATCAGTGGGGGCAGGAGCAATCAGCCCCAGCATTTT.